A selection of T cell receptor beta chains follows, all from one sample in a study of a mutant IDH1 vaccine in newly diagnosed glioma. The table came from immunoSEQ multiplex PCR; TCRdb's copy has only in-frame clones and leaves some out. The sample lists tens of thousands of clones, over 70% occurring once. These receptors are not linked to any known antigen. Source: PBMCs, taken from a glioma patient whose treatment included an IDH1 peptide vaccine. The receptors were gathered from a man aged 18-30 years with glioma. Each CDR3 is given with its conserved first and last residue. Fields, in order: V gene, D gene, clone size, J gene, CDR3 protein, CDR3 DNA. The D gene is left open where the match is weak. Clone size is given for some rows only: seen once, a few or many times, or a class if the clone is expanded.

v_gene: TRBV11-2
d_gene: -
abundance: -
j_gene: TRBJ1-2
CDR3aa: CASSFQRVSANYGYTF
CDR3nt: TGTGCCAGCAGCTTCCAGCGGGTTTCAGCTAACTATGGCTACACCTTC

v_gene: TRBV10-2
d_gene: -
abundance: -
j_gene: TRBJ2-7
CDR3aa: CASSGGLQQYF
CDR3nt: TGCGCCAGCAGTGGAGGACTTCAGCAGTACTTC

v_gene: TRBV5-1
d_gene: TRBD1
abundance: -
j_gene: TRBJ2-2
CDR3aa: CASDTPGTDRVTGELFF
CDR3nt: TGCGCCAGCGACACACCCGGAACCGACAGGGTAACCGGGGAGCTGTTTTTT

v_gene: TRBV19
d_gene: -
abundance: few
j_gene: TRBJ2-2
CDR3aa: CASRTREELFF
CDR3nt: TGTGCCAGTAGAACTAGGGAAGAGCTGTTTTTT

v_gene: TRBV7-6
d_gene: -
abundance: -
j_gene: TRBJ1-2
CDR3aa: CASSVDGWGNGYTF
CDR3nt: TGTGCCAGCAGCGTAGACGGTTGGGGGAATGGCTACACCTTC

v_gene: TRBV10-3
d_gene: -
abundance: -
j_gene: TRBJ1-4
CDR3aa: CAISGTGWPNEKLFF
CDR3nt: TGTGCCATCAGTGGCACAGGATGGCCTAATGAAAAACTGTTTTTT

v_gene: TRBV28
d_gene: -
abundance: -
j_gene: TRBJ2-7
CDR3aa: CASRSTGKPHEQYF
CDR3nt: TGTGCCAGCAGAAGCACAGGGAAACCCCACGAGCAGTACTTC

v_gene: TRBV4-2
d_gene: -
abundance: -
j_gene: TRBJ1-2
CDR3aa: CASSHTAQGDYGYTF
CDR3nt: TGTGCCAGCAGCCATACGGCTCAAGGGGACTATGGCTACACCTTC

v_gene: TRBV27
d_gene: -
abundance: -
j_gene: TRBJ2-7
CDR3aa: CASSLGGIPESYEQYF
CDR3nt: TGTGCCAGCAGTTTAGGGGGGATCCCGGAGTCCTACGAGCAGTACTTC

v_gene: TRBV10-2
d_gene: -
abundance: -
j_gene: TRBJ2-7
CDR3aa: CASSDDQGSSYEQYF
CDR3nt: TGCGCCAGCAGTGATGATCAGGGGAGCTCCTACGAGCAGTACTTC

v_gene: TRBV7-2
d_gene: TRBD2
abundance: -
j_gene: TRBJ2-2
CDR3aa: CASRGTSSVGELFF
CDR3nt: TGTGCCAGCAGGGGGACTAGCAGTGTCGGGGAGCTGTTTTTT

v_gene: TRBV30
d_gene: -
abundance: -
j_gene: TRBJ2-3
CDR3aa: CAWSFSTDTQYF
CDR3nt: TGTGCCTGGAGCTTTAGCACAGATACGCAGTATTTT

v_gene: TRBV30
d_gene: TRBD2
abundance: -
j_gene: TRBJ2-7
CDR3aa: CAWSPAGGAYEQYF
CDR3nt: TGTGCCTGGAGTCCAGCGGGGGGGGCCTACGAGCAGTACTTC

v_gene: TRBV5-6
d_gene: -
abundance: once
j_gene: TRBJ2-7
CDR3aa: CASSVRGAGSGEQYF
CDR3nt: TGTGCCAGCAGCGTCCGGGGGGCGGGGAGTGGGGAGCAGTACTTC

v_gene: TRBV11-3
d_gene: TRBD2
abundance: -
j_gene: TRBJ2-2
CDR3aa: CASSPSGGLAPGELFF
CDR3nt: TGTGCCAGCAGCCCTAGCGGGGGACTAGCACCCGGGGAGCTGTTTTTT

v_gene: TRBV2
d_gene: -
abundance: -
j_gene: TRBJ2-1
CDR3aa: CASSEGGTLYNEQFF
CDR3nt: TGTGCCAGCAGTGAAGGAGGGACCCTGTACAATGAGCAGTTCTTC

v_gene: TRBV27
d_gene: -
abundance: -
j_gene: TRBJ1-3
CDR3aa: CASSRGISGNTIYF
CDR3nt: TGTGCCAGCAGTCGAGGGATCTCTGGAAACACCATATATTTT

v_gene: TRBV28
d_gene: -
abundance: -
j_gene: TRBJ1-5
CDR3aa: CASSFTLRVGSNQPQHF
CDR3nt: TGTGCCAGCAGTTTTACATTAAGGGTAGGGAGCAATCAGCCCCAGCATTTT

v_gene: TRBV7-2
d_gene: TRBD1
abundance: -
j_gene: TRBJ1-1
CDR3aa: CASSPMTGGIGKAFF
CDR3nt: TGTGCCAGCAGCCCGATGACAGGGGGCATTGGGAAAGCTTTCTTT

v_gene: TRBV30
d_gene: TRBD1
abundance: -
j_gene: TRBJ1-5
CDR3aa: CAWSPKGALSMDQPQHF
CDR3nt: TGTGCCTGGAGCCCCAAGGGGGCGTTGAGTATGGATCAGCCCCAGCATTTT

v_gene: TRBV27
d_gene: -
abundance: -
j_gene: TRBJ2-7
CDR3aa: CASKRLEGTGSYEQYF
CDR3nt: TGTGCCAGCAAACGACTAGAGGGGACGGGGAGCTACGAGCAGTACTTC

v_gene: TRBV19
d_gene: TRBD1
abundance: -
j_gene: TRBJ1-2
CDR3aa: CASSSTGEDGYTF
CDR3nt: TGTGCCAGTAGTTCGACAGGGGAAGATGGCTACACCTTC

v_gene: TRBV6-4
d_gene: -
abundance: -
j_gene: TRBJ2-6
CDR3aa: CASSPGGGTSSGANVLTF
CDR3nt: TGTGCCAGCAGCCCTGGTGGGGGGACAAGCTCTGGGGCCAACGTCCTGACTTTC

v_gene: TRBV28
d_gene: -
abundance: -
j_gene: TRBJ1-2
CDR3aa: CASRLFYGYTF
CDR3nt: TGTGCCAGCCGCTTGTTCTATGGCTACACCTTC

v_gene: TRBV30
d_gene: TRBD2
abundance: -
j_gene: TRBJ2-3
CDR3aa: CAWSNGAGGNTQYF
CDR3nt: TGTGCCTGGAGTAACGGAGCGGGGGGGAATACGCAGTATTTT

v_gene: TRBV18
d_gene: -
abundance: -
j_gene: TRBJ2-3
CDR3aa: CASSLLSDTDTQYF
CDR3nt: TGTGCCAGCTCACTACTGAGCGATACAGATACGCAGTATTTT

v_gene: TRBV6-5
d_gene: -
abundance: once
j_gene: TRBJ1-2
CDR3aa: CASRPPGGNYGYTF
CDR3nt: TGTGCCAGCAGACCCCCCGGAGGTAACTATGGCTACACCTTC

v_gene: TRBV30
d_gene: TRBD1
abundance: -
j_gene: TRBJ1-2
CDR3aa: CAWSRDRERYGYTF
CDR3nt: TGTGCCTGGAGTCGGGACAGAGAGAGGTATGGCTACACCTTC

v_gene: TRBV2
d_gene: TRBD2
abundance: -
j_gene: TRBJ2-7
CDR3aa: CASSEGASGSNEQYF
CDR3nt: TGTGCCAGCAGTGAAGGGGCTAGCGGGAGTAACGAGCAGTACTTC

v_gene: TRBV19
d_gene: -
abundance: -
j_gene: TRBJ1-5
CDR3aa: CASSVTWGNQPQHF
CDR3nt: TGTGCCAGTAGTGTTACTTGGGGCAATCAGCCCCAGCATTTT

v_gene: TRBV18
d_gene: -
abundance: -
j_gene: TRBJ1-5
CDR3aa: CASSPGQLSNQPQHF
CDR3nt: TGTGCCAGCTCACCAGGGCAGCTCTCCAATCAGCCCCAGCATTTT

v_gene: TRBV19
d_gene: TRBD1
abundance: -
j_gene: TRBJ1-5
CDR3aa: CASSRTGYQPQHF
CDR3nt: TGTGCCAGTAGTCGGACAGGGTACCAGCCCCAGCATTTT

v_gene: TRBV4-3
d_gene: -
abundance: -
j_gene: TRBJ1-1
CDR3aa: CASSQQGMNTEAFF
CDR3nt: TGCGCCAGCAGCCAGCAAGGGATGAACACTGAAGCTTTCTTT

v_gene: TRBV5-1
d_gene: -
abundance: -
j_gene: TRBJ2-4
CDR3aa: CASSPRVASGAKNIQYF
CDR3nt: TGCGCCAGCAGCCCAAGGGTCGCCTCGGGAGCCAAAAACATTCAGTACTTC

v_gene: TRBV27
d_gene: -
abundance: few
j_gene: TRBJ1-1
CDR3aa: CASSLGGAGNTEAFF
CDR3nt: TGTGCCAGCAGTTTGGGGGGGGCGGGGAACACTGAAGCTTTCTTT

v_gene: TRBV28
d_gene: TRBD1
abundance: -
j_gene: TRBJ1-1
CDR3aa: CASTLLGVWDRGLNTEAFF
CDR3nt: TGTGCCAGCACCCTATTAGGGGTCTGGGACAGGGGGTTGAACACTGAAGCTTTCTTT

v_gene: TRBV9
d_gene: -
abundance: once
j_gene: TRBJ2-1
CDR3aa: CASSVRGNERDEQFF
CDR3nt: TGTGCCAGCAGCGTCCGGGGCAACGAAAGGGATGAGCAGTTCTTC

v_gene: TRBV14
d_gene: -
abundance: -
j_gene: TRBJ2-7
CDR3aa: CASSQHVTGWEQYF
CDR3nt: TGTGCCAGCAGCCAGCACGTGACAGGTTGGGAGCAGTACTTC

v_gene: TRBV4-3
d_gene: TRBD1
abundance: -
j_gene: TRBJ2-7
CDR3aa: CASSQATGTGRYEQYF
CDR3nt: TGCGCCAGCAGCCAAGCAACCGGGACAGGCCGCTACGAGCAGTACTTC

v_gene: TRBV7-2
d_gene: TRBD1
abundance: -
j_gene: TRBJ1-2
CDR3aa: CASSDRTGYYTF
CDR3nt: TGTGCCAGCAGCGACCGGACAGGGTACTACACCTTC

v_gene: TRBV15
d_gene: -
abundance: -
j_gene: TRBJ1-1
CDR3aa: CATSRAGVNTEAFF
CDR3nt: TGTGCCACCAGCAGGGCGGGGGTGAACACTGAAGCTTTCTTT

v_gene: TRBV10-3
d_gene: -
abundance: -
j_gene: TRBJ2-5
CDR3aa: CAISESGDARGETQYF
CDR3nt: TGTGCCATCAGTGAGTCCGGGGACGCCCGGGGAGAGACCCAGTACTTC

v_gene: TRBV19
d_gene: -
abundance: -
j_gene: TRBJ1-5
CDR3aa: CASSIDLRKPQHF
CDR3nt: TGTGCCAGTAGTATAGATTTGAGGAAGCCCCAGCATTTT

v_gene: TRBV15
d_gene: TRBD2
abundance: -
j_gene: TRBJ2-1
CDR3aa: CATSRPLGAGGGDEQFF
CDR3nt: TGTGCCACCAGCAGACCCTTAGGAGCGGGAGGGGGCGATGAGCAGTTCTTC

v_gene: TRBV9
d_gene: -
abundance: -
j_gene: TRBJ1-2
CDR3aa: CASSVDEGYGYTF
CDR3nt: TGTGCCAGCAGCGTGGACGAAGGCTATGGCTACACCTTC

v_gene: TRBV6-6
d_gene: -
abundance: -
j_gene: TRBJ1-1
CDR3aa: CASSPTKGNTEAFF
CDR3nt: TGTGCCAGCAGTCCGACGAAAGGGAACACTGAAGCTTTCTTT

v_gene: TRBV27
d_gene: -
abundance: -
j_gene: TRBJ1-1
CDR3aa: CASSPLGENTEAFF
CDR3nt: TGTGCCAGCAGTCCCTTGGGGGAAAACACTGAAGCTTTCTTT

v_gene: TRBV11-1
d_gene: TRBD1
abundance: -
j_gene: TRBJ2-2
CDR3aa: CASSNHDRVPGELFF
CDR3nt: TGTGCCAGCAGCAACCACGACAGGGTTCCCGGGGAGCTGTTTTTT

v_gene: TRBV6-6
d_gene: -
abundance: -
j_gene: TRBJ2-7
CDR3aa: CASSYSITSYEQYF
CDR3nt: TGTGCCAGCAGTTACTCGATCACTTCCTACGAGCAGTACTTC

v_gene: TRBV10-3
d_gene: -
abundance: -
j_gene: TRBJ2-3
CDR3aa: CAISGLESTQYF
CDR3nt: TGTGCCATCAGTGGACTTGAATCTACGCAGTATTTT

v_gene: TRBV2
d_gene: -
abundance: -
j_gene: TRBJ2-1
CDR3aa: CASSEALAAYNEQFF
CDR3nt: TGTGCCAGCAGTGAAGCGCTCGCAGCATACAATGAGCAGTTCTTC

v_gene: TRBV5-1
d_gene: -
abundance: once
j_gene: TRBJ1-2
CDR3aa: CASSALTGFGDYGYTF
CDR3nt: TGCGCCAGCAGCGCACTCACAGGGTTCGGCGACTATGGCTACACCTTC

v_gene: TRBV30
d_gene: TRBD1
abundance: -
j_gene: TRBJ2-1
CDR3aa: CAWSVGAGGNEQFF
CDR3nt: TGTGCCTGGAGTGTTGGGGCAGGGGGAAATGAGCAGTTCTTC

v_gene: TRBV7-9
d_gene: -
abundance: -
j_gene: TRBJ2-7
CDR3aa: CASSLGAYNYEQYF
CDR3nt: TGTGCCAGCAGCTTAGGCGCTTACAACTACGAGCAGTACTTC

v_gene: TRBV10-2
d_gene: -
abundance: -
j_gene: TRBJ1-6
CDR3aa: CASSDGQGRSPLHF
CDR3nt: TGCGCCAGCAGTGATGGTCAGGGCCGATCACCCCTCCACTTT

v_gene: TRBV6-5
d_gene: TRBD1
abundance: -
j_gene: TRBJ1-1
CDR3aa: CASSSYDRGRDTEAFF
CDR3nt: TGTGCCAGCAGTTCCTACGACAGGGGAAGAGACACTGAAGCTTTCTTT

v_gene: TRBV5-5
d_gene: -
abundance: -
j_gene: TRBJ1-2
CDR3aa: CASSLENLANYGYTF
CDR3nt: TGTGCCAGCAGCTTGGAGAATTTGGCGAACTATGGCTACACCTTC

v_gene: TRBV19
d_gene: -
abundance: once
j_gene: TRBJ2-3
CDR3aa: CASSRLGATYTDTQYF
CDR3nt: TGTGCCAGTAGTCGACTGGGGGCAACCTACACAGATACGCAGTATTTT

v_gene: TRBV19
d_gene: TRBD1
abundance: once
j_gene: TRBJ1-6
CDR3aa: CASSIADRAASYNSPLHF
CDR3nt: TGTGCCAGTAGTATCGCTGACAGGGCCGCCTCCTATAATTCACCCCTCCACTTT